This T cell receptor beta chain was retrieved from a study of OX40 agonist ivuxolimab in advanced cancers. Across the study: Melanoma, hepatocellular carcinoma, head and neck or renal cell cancer occurred in dose-escalation patients. Study-level points and caveats: In the expanded peripheral T cells, antigen specificity was never determined.

Samples were taken at baseline and on day 1 of cycles 4 and 7. Using immunoSEQ multiplex PCR, the repertoire was profiled, and TCRdb retains in-frame clones only, with some absent. The sample lists approximately 70,000 clones, around 88% occurring once. CDR3 length: 14 amino acids. The V end lost 4 bases, the J end lost 2 bases, and 12 bases lay between the germline ends. The germline CDR1 and CDR2 sequences are KGHSH and LQKENI. In the case of this clone: Its specificity is unknown.

This material consisted of CD4+ or CD8+ T cells sorted from blood, taken in a trial of the OX40 agonist ivuxolimab. The clonotype originates from an adult with an advanced solid tumor such as melanoma, head and neck, liver or kidney cancer. The rearrangement links TRBV18 to TRBJ2-7; possibly TRBD1 for D (6 bases). The CDR3 sequence: CASSQTGYPYEQYF. CDR3 bases: TGTGCCAGCTCACAGACAGGTTATCCCTACGAGCAGTACTTC.